A selection of T cell receptor beta chains follows, all from one sample in a study of cytomegalovirus exposure and HLA in healthy donors. Measured with immunoSEQ multiplex PCR; TCRdb has only the in-frame clones, and not every one. Its listing shows approximately 180,000 clones. Sample: PBMCs. These receptors were obtained from a man in his thirties or forties in good health and CMV-seronegative. The CDR3 runs from the conserved cysteine through the conserved F or W. The D gene is left open where the match is weak.

CASIQGNGETQYF,TGTGCCAGCATCCAGGGGAATGGGGAGACCCAGTACTTC,TRBV5-4,13,.,TRBJ2-5
CASSQGDRHTDTQYF,TGTGCCAGCAGCCAAGGGGACAGACACACAGATACGCAGTATTTT,TRBV4-2,15,TRBD1,TRBJ2-3
CASSLGQERGYGYTF,TGTGCCAGCAGCTTGGGACAGGAAAGGGGCTATGGCTACACCTTC,TRBV5-4,15,.,TRBJ1-2
CASSLDSKNTGELFF,TGTGCCAGCAGCCTTGACTCTAAAAACACCGGGGAGCTGTTTTTT,TRBV28,15,.,TRBJ2-2
CASPTAGTGGSYNEQFF,TGTGCCAGCCCCACGGCCGGGACGGGGGGATCCTACAATGAGCAGTTCTTC,TRBV27,17,TRBD2,TRBJ2-1
CASSYSVGRGNYEQYF,TGTGCCAGCAGTTACTCGGTCGGGAGGGGTAACTACGAGCAGTACTTC,TRBV6-5,16,TRBD2,TRBJ2-7
CASSPGTGGGTEAFF,TGTGCCAGCAGCCCCGGGACAGGGGGTGGCACTGAAGCTTTCTTT,TRBV11-2,15,TRBD1,TRBJ1-1
CASRKQGVFGSGNTIYF,TGTGCCAGCAGGAAACAGGGGGTTTTCGGCTCTGGAAACACCATATATTTT,TRBV27,17,TRBD1,TRBJ1-3
CASSLGQGNEKLFF,TGTGCCAGCAGTCTGGGGCAGGGTAATGAAAAACTGTTTTTT,TRBV5-4,14,.,TRBJ1-4
CAWRGGTSGARNEQFF,TGTGCCTGGAGGGGGGGGACTAGCGGAGCGAGGAATGAGCAGTTCTTC,TRBV30,16,TRBD2,TRBJ2-1
CASRSRGQYTEAFF,TGTGCCAGTAGGAGCAGGGGGCAATATACTGAAGCTTTCTTT,TRBV19,14,TRBD1,TRBJ1-1
CASSLAGGPYEQYF,TGTGCCAGCAGCTTAGCGGGAGGGCCCTACGAGCAGTACTTC,TRBV7-8,14,TRBD2,TRBJ2-7
CASSLTPLPGQASSGANVLTF,TGTGCCAGCAGCTTAACCCCTCTCCCGGGACAGGCGAGCTCTGGGGCCAACGTCCTGACTTTC,TRBV7-3,21,TRBD1,TRBJ2-6
CASSLVGRANYGYTF,TGTGCCAGCAGCTTGGTGGGGAGAGCTAACTATGGCTACACCTTC,TRBV5-5,15,.,TRBJ1-2
CATPGLNTGELFF,TGTGCCACTCCGGGACTAAACACCGGGGAGCTGTTTTTT,TRBV5-8,13,TRBD2,TRBJ2-2
CASSLARSGYTEAFF,TGCGCCAGCAGCTTGGCCCGTTCAGGGTACACTGAAGCTTTCTTT,TRBV5-1,15,.,TRBJ1-1
CASMETTQGSQNYGYTF,TGTGCCAGCATGGAGACAACACAGGGTTCACAAAACTATGGCTACACCTTC,TRBV2,17,.,TRBJ1-2
CASVGTNIYNEQFF,TGTGCCAGCGTAGGGACTAACATTTACAATGAGCAGTTCTTC,TRBV2,14,TRBD2,TRBJ2-1
CASSAILGGTEAFF,TGTGCCAGCAGTGCTATTTTAGGGGGCACTGAAGCTTTCTTT,TRBV6-1,14,.,TRBJ1-1
CASSQDRAKFHTF,TGTGCCAGCTCTCAGGACAGGGCCAAGTTTCACACCTTC,TRBV18,13,TRBD1,TRBJ1-2
CASSLLSGNNEQFF,TGTGCCAGCAGTTTACTGTCCGGGAACAATGAGCAGTTCTTC,TRBV28,14,.,TRBJ2-1
CSVEGRQAQETQYF,TGCAGCGTTGAAGGTCGACAGGCCCAAGAGACCCAGTACTTC,TRBV29-1,14,.,TRBJ2-5
CASRQGSWEGGYTF,TGCGCCAGCAGACAGGGGAGCTGGGAAGGCGGCTACACCTTC,TRBV10-2,14,TRBD1,TRBJ1-2
CASSDWSSYNEQFF,TGTGCCAGTAGTGACTGGAGCTCCTACAATGAGCAGTTCTTC,TRBV19,14,.,TRBJ2-1
CASSLERGQGPYGYTF,TGTGCCAGCAGCTTAGAACGAGGACAGGGACCCTATGGCTACACCTTC,TRBV11-2,16,TRBD1,TRBJ1-2
CASSLDFAGLNEQFF,TGCGCCAGCAGCTTGGATTTCGCGGGGCTCAATGAGCAGTTCTTC,TRBV5-1,15,.,TRBJ2-1
CAWSVGGQEKLFF,TGTGCCTGGAGCGTAGGGGGTCAAGAAAAACTGTTTTTT,TRBV30,13,.,TRBJ1-4
CASRGWGTDQETQYF,TGTGCCAGTAGGGGATGGGGGACAGACCAAGAGACCCAGTACTTC,TRBV19,15,TRBD1,TRBJ2-5
CASSEGEDSPLHF,TGTGCCAGTAGTGAAGGCGAGGATTCACCCCTCCACTTT,TRBV19,13,.,TRBJ1-6
CASSLGQGVDYGYTF,TGTGCCAGCAGCCTTGGGCAGGGGGTCGACTATGGCTACACCTTC,TRBV11-3,15,TRBD1,TRBJ1-2
CASRRTSGWSGELFF,TGTGCCAGCAGAAGGACTAGCGGGTGGTCCGGGGAGCTGTTTTTT,TRBV2,15,TRBD2,TRBJ2-2
CASSLRGIPHEQYF,TGTGCCAGCAGCTTGCGGGGGATCCCCCACGAGCAGTACTTC,TRBV5-6,14,.,TRBJ2-7
CAWSRDRGSYGYTF,TGTGCCTGGAGCCGGGACAGGGGGTCCTATGGCTACACCTTC,TRBV30,14,TRBD1,TRBJ1-2
CASSTQTHQPQHF,TGTGCCAGTAGTACACAGACGCATCAGCCCCAGCATTTT,TRBV19,13,.,TRBJ1-5
CASTLDRDYEQYF,TGTGCCAGCACTTTGGACAGGGATTACGAGCAGTACTTC,TRBV6-1,13,TRBD1,TRBJ2-7
CASTLTGTASHEQYF,TGTGCCAGCACCTTAACCGGGACAGCCTCCCACGAGCAGTACTTC,TRBV6-5,15,TRBD1,TRBJ2-7
CASSSARGNYGYTF,TGTGCCAGCAGCTCGGCCCGGGGGAACTATGGCTACACCTTC,TRBV6-1,14,.,TRBJ1-2
CASSPQEGQETQYF,TGTGCCAGCTCACCCCAAGAGGGCCAAGAGACCCAGTACTTC,TRBV18,14,.,TRBJ2-5
CASSLEDSRPTGELFF,TGTGCCAGCAGCTTAGAGGACAGTAGACCCACCGGGGAGCTGTTTTTT,TRBV11-3,16,.,TRBJ2-2
CASTPGGGSGANVLTF,TGTGCCAGTACCCCGGGGGGCGGCTCTGGGGCCAACGTCCTGACTTTC,TRBV19,16,.,TRBJ2-6
CASSTQRGGSYNEQFF,TGTGCCAGCAGCACCCAGCGGGGGGGAAGCTACAATGAGCAGTTCTTC,TRBV14,16,TRBD2,TRBJ2-1
CASSTHLAAYNEQFF,TGTGCCAGCAGCACCCACCTAGCGGCCTACAATGAGCAGTTCTTC,TRBV27,15,TRBD2,TRBJ2-1
CASSGGAWETQYF,TGTGCCAGTAGCGGGGGGGCGTGGGAGACCCAGTACTTC,TRBV6-5,13,TRBD2,TRBJ2-5
CASSQEGGRLQETQYF,TGTGCCAGCAGCCAAGAAGGCGGGCGCCTGCAAGAGACCCAGTACTTC,TRBV14,16,.,TRBJ2-5
CASSIETEYNSPLHF,TGTGCCAGCAGTATTGAGACAGAATATAATTCACCCCTCCACTTT,TRBV28,15,.,TRBJ1-6
CASSPGGTSASYEQYF,TGTGCCAGCAGCCCTGGGGGGACTAGCGCCTCCTACGAGCAGTACTTC,TRBV7-9,16,TRBD2,TRBJ2-7
CASSLPGFGEQYF,TGTGCCAGCAGCTTACCAGGTTTTGGCGAGCAGTACTTC,TRBV7-2,13,.,TRBJ2-7
CASSQGRGSGRSFTYEQYF,TGTGCCAGCAGCCAAGGAAGAGGAAGCGGGAGGTCTTTCACCTACGAGCAGTACTTC,TRBV4-2,19,TRBD2,TRBJ2-7
CASSWGLAGGQETQYF,TGCGCCAGCAGCTGGGGACTAGCGGGGGGCCAAGAGACCCAGTACTTC,TRBV5-1,16,TRBD2,TRBJ2-5
CASSPGTSGRNEQFF,TGTGCCAGCAGCCCAGGGACTAGCGGGAGGAATGAGCAGTTCTTC,TRBV6-5,15,TRBD2,TRBJ2-1
CASSFQWGGTDTQYF,TGTGCCAGCAGCTTCCAGTGGGGAGGCACAGATACGCAGTATTTT,TRBV5-6,15,.,TRBJ2-3
CAIRRGLKETQYF,TGTGCCATCAGGAGGGGGCTTAAAGAGACCCAGTACTTC,TRBV10-3,13,TRBD1,TRBJ2-5
CASSPGQRTDTQYF,TGTGCCAGCAGTCCGGGACAGAGGACAGATACGCAGTATTTT,TRBV5-4,14,TRBD1,TRBJ2-3
CASSLAPGGTEAFF,TGTGCCAGCAGCTTAGCGCCAGGGGGCACTGAAGCTTTCTTT,TRBV7-2,14,TRBD1,TRBJ1-1
CATLRGAQHF,TGCGCCACCCTTCGGGGAGCCCAGCATTTT,TRBV23-1,10,.,TRBJ1-5
CASNSGTYGDTQYF,TGTGCCAGCAACAGCGGGACTTATGGAGATACGCAGTATTTT,TRBV28,14,TRBD2,TRBJ2-3
CASSPLAGRLPDTQYF,TGTGCCAGCAGTCCGTTGGCGGGGCGCCTGCCAGATACGCAGTATTTT,TRBV27,16,.,TRBJ2-3
CASHGLAGGLSYNEQFF,TGTGCCTCGCATGGACTAGCGGGGGGGCTGTCCTACAATGAGCAGTTCTTC,TRBV19,17,TRBD2,TRBJ2-1
CASSQPFDRGYTEAFF,TGCGCCAGCAGCCAACCGTTCGACAGGGGGTATACTGAAGCTTTCTTT,TRBV4-1,16,TRBD1,TRBJ1-1